Below are 22 T cell receptor beta chains sequenced from a single sample in a study of CD8+CD57+ T cells in acquired aplastic anemia. Genomic DNA served as template for TCR beta VDJ and CDR3 profiling. One entry per CDR3 protein, called by TCRdb with MiXCR from the reads. This table holds around 400,000 distinct CDR3 sequences, just under 70% found once. Sequenced input: sorted CD4+, CD8+, or CD8+CD57+ T cells (not recorded which) from PBMCs. These receptors all stem from a human donor in good health, serving as a control.

Comment on this clonotype: One junction end disagrees with the germline gene, perhaps due to a read error. The chain carries TRBV29-1 and TRBJ2-2; TRBD1 matches at 7 bases. The CDR3 loop spans 14 amino acids. Germline assignment: CDR1 SQVTM and CDR2 ANQGSEA. The CDR3 nucleotides are TGCAGCGTTGAGGACAGGCTTAACACCGGGGAGCTGTCCTTT. This codes for CSVEDRLNTGELSF.

Details on this clonotype: One end of the junction is discordant with germline, which a read error may explain. This rearrangement joins TRBV15 to TRBJ1-1; D gene uncertain. Germline CDR1 is LNHNV and CDR2 is YYDKDF (reference sequence). This CDR3 has 15 residues. CDR3 protein: CATSGEGTAGPEAFF. CDR3 coding DNA: TGTGCCACCAGCGGAGAAGGTACGGCAGGTCCTGAAGCTTTCTTT.

The chain recombines TRBV5-1 with TRBJ1-2; 8 positions agree with TRBD1. Per germline, CDR1 SGHRS and CDR2 YFSETQ. The CDR3 loop spans 14 amino acids. V lost 4 bases and J lost 7; bases outside the gene matches: 9. The CDR3 region has the DNA TGCGCCAGCAGCCGGGAACCTGGGACAGGTGGCTACACCTTC. Translating it yields CASSREPGTGGYTF.

The chain employs TRBV7-2 and TRBJ2-7, with D possibly TRBD2 on 6 matching bases. Trimming pared 4 bases from V and 13 bases from J, leaving 26 bases between. The CDR3 is 15 residues long. Per germline, CDR1 SGHTA and CDR2 FQGNSA. The CDR3 loop is CASSSQGGLNCGYYF. The CDR3 region has the DNA TGTGCCAGCAGCTCCCAGGGAGGACTGAACTGCGGCTACTACTTC.

The V and J genes are TRBV6-5 and TRBJ2-1, with TRBD1 identical over 8 bases. The junction had 7 bases not matched to a gene; V was cut back by 6 bases and J by 0 bases. Per germline, CDR1 MNHEY and CDR2 SVGAGI. This CDR3 is 16 amino acids long. The CDR3 loop is CASRWRTGSSYNEQFF. CDR3 coding DNA: TGTGCCAGCAGATGGCGGACAGGGAGCTCCTACAATGAGCAGTTCTTC.

Worth noting for this clonotype: The missing conserved phenylalanine or tryptophan at the end of this CDR3 makes a read error likely. The limits of the CDR3 on the DNA are not certain, so only TCRdb's listed CDR3 is given. The CDR3 protein is CASSLYYEKYFGPGI. V is TRBV2 and J is TRBJ2-7; the table's D call, TRBD1, was not checked against the DNA. Counting both end residues, the CDR3 totals 15 amino acids. Germline CDR1 SNHLY, CDR2 FYNNEI.

The V and J genes are TRBV7-8 and TRBJ1-5, with D maybe TRBD1 (5 bases). V gave up 4 bases and J gave up 12 bases, with 25 bases separating them. CDR1 SGHVS and CDR2 FQNEAQ come from the germline V gene. The CDR3 has 16 residues. The CDR3 sequence: CASSSTSGGDDQYQHF. For the CDR3, the DNA is TGTGCCAGCAGCTCGACTAGCGGGGGGGACGACCAGTACCAGCATTTT.

V gene TRBV2 combines with J gene TRBJ2-3; TRBD2 matches 10 bases. The germline V gene encodes CDR1 SNHLY and CDR2 FYNNEI. The junction had 8 bases not matched to a gene; V was cut back by 6 bases and J by 2 bases. The CDR3 runs to 16 residues. This CDR3 reads CASSTGLAALTDTQYF. The DNA for the CDR3 is TGTGCCAGCAGCACCGGACTAGCGGCACTCACAGATACGCAGTATTTT. Supplemented by reference TRBV2 and TRBJ2-3, the full variable domain reads EPEVTQTPSHQVTQMGQEVILRCVPISNHLYFYWYRQILGQKVEFLVSFYNNEISEKSEIFDDQFSVERPDGSNFTLKIRSTKLEDSAMYFCASSTGLAALTDTQYFGPGTRLTVL.

There are many counts of this clonotype. The chain couples TRBV7-6 to TRBJ1-2; 12 bases are a match to TRBD1. The CDR3 covers 15 residues. V trimming: 4 bases; J trimming: 4 bases; junction bases outside the gene matches: 4. Germline values: CDR1 SGHVS, CDR2 FNYEAQ. The CDR3 DNA follows: TGTGCCAGCAGCTGGGGACAGGGGGCTCGCTATGGCTACACCTTC. Translation: CASSWGQGARYGYTF.

Ten or more counts support this clonotype. The chain is built from TRBV18 and TRBJ1-2; 9 bases agree with TRBD1. This CDR3 comprises 13 residues. V gave up 4 bases and J gave up 8 bases; unmatched junction bases: 5. The germline V gene has CDR1 KGHSH and CDR2 LQKENI. Written as DNA, the CDR3 is TGTGCCAGCTCACAGGACAGGGGTGCCGGCTACACCTTC. It is translated as CASSQDRGAGYTF.

J is TRBJ1-5 and V is TRBV7-3, with 8 nucleotides matching TRBD1. In germline, CDR1 is SGHTA, CDR2 FQGTGA. This CDR3 comprises 20 residues. V trimming: 9 bases; J trimming: 5 bases; junction bases outside the gene matches: 27. The CDR3 loop reads CASRLQGTGGSRSYDQPQHF. The CDR3 DNA sequence: TGTGCCAGTAGGTTGCAGGGGACAGGTGGTTCGCGCTCGTATGATCAGCCCCAGCATTTT.

J is TRBJ2-3 and V is TRBV10-3; no definite D call. Germline V gene data show CDR1 as ENHRY and CDR2 as SYGVKD. V was trimmed by 2 bases and J by 2 bases, leaving 11 bases between them. The CDR3 has 15 residues. CDR3 DNA sequence: TGTGCCATCAGTGAGCCCGACACTATCACAGATACGCAGTATTTT. It yields the protein CAISEPDTITDTQYF.

With regard to this clonotype: The CDR3 end shows no conserved phenylalanine or tryptophan, and so a read error is likely. V usage is TRBV15 and J usage is TRBJ1-2; D unresolved. This CDR3 has 16 residues. CDR1 is LNHNV and CDR2 is YYDKDF in the germline V gene (reference sequence). This chain's CDR3 is CASSLERAGYNYGYTL. As DNA, the CDR3 is TGTGCCAGCAGCTTGGAGAGGGCAGGTTATAACTATGGCTACACCTTG.

The J gene is TRBJ1-2, the V gene TRBV5-5; no clear D gene. CDR1 is SGHKS, CDR2 YYEKEE, per germline (reference sequence). V lost 4 bases, J lost 3 bases, and 10 bases lay in between. The CDR3 sequence is 13 residues long. The CDR3 here is CASSAGADYGYTF. The CDR3 region has the DNA TGTGCCAGCAGCGCTGGCGCAGACTATGGCTACACCTTC.

This clonotype turned up a few times. The DNA of the CDR3 is TGTGCCAGCAGTTCACAGGGCGGCGGCAATCAGCCCCAGCATTTT. Its protein product is CASSSQGGGNQPQHF. The V call is TRBV12-3 or TRBV12-4, the J call TRBJ1-5; D possibly corresponds to TRBD1 (6 bases). V was shortened by 4 bases and J by 2 bases, with 12 bases between the two germline ends. The CDR3 has 15 residues.

This clonotype was seen once. CDR3 nucleotides: TGCAGTGCTAGAGACCCCTCTACCATCAACACTGAAGCTTTCTTT. Protein sequence: CSARDPSTINTEAFF. The rearrangement links TRBV20-1 to TRBJ1-1; D is unclear. V dropped 0 bases and J dropped 2 bases, with 13 bases sitting between them. The CDR3 has 15 amino acids. The germline V gene has CDR1 DFQATT and CDR2 SNEGSKA (reference sequence).

The chain links TRBV6-6 to TRBJ1-2, with D maybe TRBD1 (5 bases). CDR3 length equals 14 residues. Trimming took off 2 bases at V and 7 bases at J, with 14 bases between the two ends. Germline-derived CDR1 and CDR2 are MNHNY and SVGAGI (reference sequence). For the CDR3, the DNA is TGTGCCAGCAGTTACCCCAGCGACAGAGGTGGCTACACCTTC. Protein sequence: CASSYPSDRGGYTF.

The chain is built from TRBV6-1 and TRBJ2-3, with TRBD2 identical over 12 bases. The length of the CDR3 is 17 residues. Trimming removed 8 bases from V and 3 bases from J; junction bases left unmatched: 12. In germline, CDR1 is MNHNS, CDR2 SASEGT. The CDR3 is CASLDSRTSGATDTQYF. The CDR3 region has the DNA TGTGCCAGCCTTGATTCCCGGACTAGCGGGGCTACAGATACGCAGTATTTT.

In this sample, this clonotype turned up many times. The V call is TRBV19, the J call TRBJ1-2; TRBD1 is a possible D gene (6 bases). The CDR3 contains 13 residues. Looked up from germline, CDR1 is LNHDA and CDR2 is SQIVND (reference sequence). The ends were cut back, 7 bases at V and 2 bases at J, with 11 bases in the middle. The CDR3 nucleotides are TGTGCCAGTACCCTAGGGGGGAACTATGGCTACACCTTC. This gives the protein CASTLGGNYGYTF.

This clonotype was seen just once. Germline is not matched at one junction end, which may reflect a read error. V and J are TRBV5-1 and TRBJ2-7; D is undetermined. There are 11 residues in the CDR3. In germline, CDR1 is SGHRS, CDR2 YFSETQ. The CDR3 region has the DNA TGCGCCAGCAGCTCCCGAACCGGAAAAGCCTTC. This encodes CASSSRTGKAF.

Regarding this clonotype: A junction end diverges from the germline sequence, so it may reflect a read error. The rearrangement links TRBV9 to TRBJ1-3; 9 bases align to TRBD1. Germline lookup yields CDR1 SGDLS and CDR2 YYNGEE. The CDR3 contains 16 residues. CDR3 sequence: CASSELQGACGITIYF. CDR3 nucleotide sequence: TGTGCCAGCAGTGAACTACAGGGGGCATGTGGAATCACCATATATTTT.

Only a few counts were recorded for this clonotype. The conserved phenylalanine or tryptophan normally closing the CDR3 is absent here, so this likely arose from a read error. It is unclear where the CDR3 begins or ends on the DNA, so no DNA is shown, and the CDR3 is as TCRdb lists it. The CDR3 sequence: CASNTPGQGYT. The chain is built from TRBV19 and TRBJ1-6; the DNA was not compared with TRBD1, the D call given in the table. CDR1 is LNHDA, CDR2 SQIVND, per germline (reference sequence). The CDR3 has 11 residues if both end residues are counted.